The rows below give T cell receptor beta chains drawn from one sample of a study of beta chain features in type 1 diabetes. Repertoires were generated with immunoSEQ multiplex PCR, while TCRdb's copy carries only in-frame clones and drops some. The sample shows a few hundred thousand clones, 15% of them seen only once. The sequencing input was naive CD4+ T cells from blood. Source of these receptors: a man between 18 and 29 years old with type 1 diabetes. Both conserved end residues are part of each CDR3. The order of the fields is D gene, V gene, clone size, J gene, CDR3 DNA, CDR3 protein. A D gene is named only where the DNA matches it firmly. Clone sizes are given selectively: once, few, many, or a class where the clone is expanded.

d_gene: TRBD1; v_gene: TRBV7-2; abundance: few; j_gene: TRBJ1-1; CDR3nt: TGTGCCAGCAGCCCAGGACAGGCCTCGGGGACTGAAGCTTTCTTT; CDR3aa: CASSPGQASGTEAFF
d_gene: NA; v_gene: TRBV7-9; abundance: NA; j_gene: TRBJ2-3; CDR3nt: TGTGCCAGCAGCTTAAGCATAATTGCGCAGTATTTT; CDR3aa: CASSLSIIAQYF
d_gene: TRBD2; v_gene: TRBV7-9; abundance: few; j_gene: TRBJ2-7; CDR3nt: TGTGCCAGCAGCTTACCCCCAGCGGGGGCTTCCTACGAGCAGTACTTC; CDR3aa: CASSLPPAGASYEQYF
d_gene: NA; v_gene: TRBV5-6; abundance: NA; j_gene: TRBJ2-7; CDR3nt: TGTGCCAGCACCCGGGGTCTTGGCTACGAGCAGTACTTC; CDR3aa: CASTRGLGYEQYF
d_gene: TRBD2; v_gene: TRBV19; abundance: few; j_gene: TRBJ2-5; CDR3nt: TGTGCCAGTAAACGTTCCGGGACTAAGGAGACCCAGTACTTC; CDR3aa: CASKRSGTKETQYF
d_gene: TRBD2; v_gene: TRBV7-2; abundance: few; j_gene: TRBJ2-1; CDR3nt: TGTGCCAGCAGCACCGGACTAGCGGGAGTTAATGAGCAGTTCTTC; CDR3aa: CASSTGLAGVNEQFF
d_gene: NA; v_gene: TRBV6-6; abundance: few; j_gene: TRBJ1-4; CDR3nt: TGTGCCAGCAGTTCTCCCGCAGGAGGCGGAGAAAAACTGTTTTTT; CDR3aa: CASSSPAGGGEKLFF
d_gene: TRBD2; v_gene: TRBV7-9; abundance: NA; j_gene: TRBJ2-2; CDR3nt: TGTGCCAGCAGCCCCTACCTGGGACTAGCCGGGACCGGGGAGCTGTTTTTT; CDR3aa: CASSPYLGLAGTGELFF
d_gene: NA; v_gene: TRBV5-4; abundance: NA; j_gene: TRBJ2-5; CDR3nt: TGTGCCAGCAGCGGCGGGGAAAAGACCCAGTACTTC; CDR3aa: CASSGGEKTQYF
d_gene: TRBD1; v_gene: TRBV5-4; abundance: few; j_gene: TRBJ2-2; CDR3nt: TGTGCCAGCAGATCTCGATGGACAGGCACCGGGGAGCTGTTTTTT; CDR3aa: CASRSRWTGTGELFF
d_gene: NA; v_gene: TRBV27; abundance: few; j_gene: TRBJ2-1; CDR3nt: TGTGCCAGCAGTCCACGTCAGAACAATGAGCAGTTCTTC; CDR3aa: CASSPRQNNEQFF
d_gene: TRBD2; v_gene: TRBV5-4; abundance: NA; j_gene: TRBJ2-3; CDR3nt: TGTGCCAGCAGCTTGGAGCTAGCGGGAGCCGGCACAGATACGCAGTATTTT; CDR3aa: CASSLELAGAGTDTQYF
d_gene: TRBD1; v_gene: TRBV4-3; abundance: NA; j_gene: TRBJ1-1; CDR3nt: TGCGCCAGCAGCCATGACCAGGGGGCGAACACTGAAGCTTTCTTT; CDR3aa: CASSHDQGANTEAFF
d_gene: TRBD1; v_gene: TRBV28; abundance: few; j_gene: TRBJ1-2; CDR3nt: TGTGCCAGCAGTCCTCCCAGGGACAGGGGCGGCTACACCTTC; CDR3aa: CASSPPRDRGGYTF
d_gene: TRBD1; v_gene: TRBV11-2; abundance: NA; j_gene: TRBJ2-2; CDR3nt: TGTGCCAGCAGCCTAACCATCGGGGGACAGGGGAAGGGCACCGGGGAGCTGTTTTTT; CDR3aa: CASSLTIGGQGKGTGELFF
d_gene: NA; v_gene: TRBV29-1; abundance: NA; j_gene: TRBJ1-1; CDR3nt: TGCAGCGTTGAGGGGAGACAAAAGAACACTGAAGCTTTCTTT; CDR3aa: CSVEGRQKNTEAFF
d_gene: NA; v_gene: TRBV7-9; abundance: NA; j_gene: TRBJ1-1; CDR3nt: TGTGCCAGCAGCGAACGAACTACCGACACTGAAGCTTTCTTT; CDR3aa: CASSERTTDTEAFF
d_gene: NA; v_gene: TRBV11-1; abundance: few; j_gene: TRBJ2-1; CDR3nt: TGTGCCAGCAGCCCTCGACAGGCCTCCTACAATGAGCAGTTCTTC; CDR3aa: CASSPRQASYNEQFF